This is a list of T cell receptor beta chains from one sample in a study of cytomegalovirus exposure and HLA in healthy donors. Assay used: immunoSEQ multiplex PCR; TCRdb lists only in-frame clones, some missing. Of approximately 170,000 clones listed, around 79% are singletons. The sample consisted of PBMCs. The receptors originated from a woman under 30 in good health and CMV-seronegative. CDR3s include the opening cysteine and the closing phenylalanine or tryptophan. A D gene is named only where the DNA matches it firmly. Clone size is shown for a subset of rows, as once, few, many or a class of expanded clone.

CDR3 protein | CDR3 DNA | D gene | V gene | clone size | J gene
CASSSLFSGNTIYF | TGTGCCAGCAGTTCCCTCTTCTCTGGAAACACCATATATTTT | . | TRBV28 | . | TRBJ1-3
CASSLVGLDEKLFF | TGCGCCAGCAGCTTGGTCGGGTTAGATGAAAAACTGTTTTTT | . | TRBV5-1 | . | TRBJ1-4
CASSLGGGDTDTQYF | TGCGCCAGCAGCTTGGGCGGGGGGGACACAGATACGCAGTATTTT | TRBD2 | TRBV5-1 | . | TRBJ2-3
CASGLSESGRSEQYF | TGTGCCAGTGGCCTATCAGAAAGCGGGAGAAGCGAGCAGTACTTC | TRBD2 | TRBV19 | . | TRBJ2-7
CASSAPGTSYNEQFF | TGTGCCAGCAGTGCTCCCGGGACTAGCTACAATGAGCAGTTCTTC | TRBD2 | TRBV28 | few | TRBJ2-1
CASSPPGTEAFF | TGCGCCAGCAGCCCGCCTGGGACAGAAGCTTTCTTT | . | TRBV4-1 | . | TRBJ1-1
CASSQDRVNQPQHF | TGTGCCAGCAGCCAAGATCGGGTGAACCAGCCCCAGCATTTT | . | TRBV4-2 | . | TRBJ1-5
CATSRALGEDPRTEAFF | TGTGCCACCAGCAGAGCCCTCGGGGAGGATCCTCGCACTGAAGCTTTCTTT | . | TRBV15 | . | TRBJ1-1
CASSIQGSAYQETQYF | TGTGCCAGTAGTATACAGGGGTCGGCGTACCAAGAGACCCAGTACTTC | . | TRBV19 | . | TRBJ2-5
CASAYSGTYEQYF | TGTGCCAGTGCCTATAGCGGGACTTACGAGCAGTACTTC | TRBD2 | TRBV14 | . | TRBJ2-7
CASSYSTGGLSGYTF | TGTGCCAGCAGTTACTCGACAGGGGGTTTAAGTGGCTACACCTTC | TRBD1 | TRBV28 | . | TRBJ1-2
CASLGGSPLHF | TGTGCCAGCCTGGGGGGTTCACCCCTCCACTTT | . | TRBV2 | . | TRBJ1-6
CASSLVSGRGGYNEQFF | TGTGCCAGCAGTTTAGTAAGCGGGAGGGGGGGGTACAATGAGCAGTTCTTC | TRBD2 | TRBV28 | . | TRBJ2-1
CASSLGGGGSNLGNQPQHF | TGTGCCAGCAGCTTAGGTGGAGGGGGCTCGAATTTGGGCAATCAGCCCCAGCATTTT | TRBD1 | TRBV7-9 | . | TRBJ1-5
CASSRRGAGGYNEQFF | TGTGCCAGCAGCCGGAGGGGGGCGGGAGGCTACAATGAGCAGTTCTTC | TRBD2 | TRBV5-6 | . | TRBJ2-1
CASSRGQTHEQYF | TGTGCCAGCAGCAGGGGACAGACTCACGAGCAGTACTTC | TRBD1 | TRBV7-7 | . | TRBJ2-7
CASSLGQLINQPQHF | TGTGCCAGCAGCTTGGGACAGCTGATAAATCAGCCCCAGCATTTT | TRBD1 | TRBV11-2 | . | TRBJ1-5
CASSPTVPMVPQDTQYF | TGTGCCAGCAGCCCCACCGTCCCGATGGTACCACAAGATACGCAGTATTTT | . | TRBV7-8 | . | TRBJ2-3
CASSHGGEGNEQFF | TGTGCCAGCAGTCACGGGGGAGAGGGGAATGAGCAGTTCTTC | . | TRBV27 | . | TRBJ2-1
CASSQESLAGDEQFF | TGCGCCAGCAGCCAAGAATCTCTAGCGGGAGATGAGCAGTTCTTC | TRBD2 | TRBV4-3 | . | TRBJ2-1
CASSSGQGSSQPQHF | TGCGCCAGCAGCTCGGGACAGGGGTCGAGTCAGCCCCAGCATTTT | TRBD1 | TRBV4-1 | . | TRBJ1-5
CASRGTSGGETQYF | TGCGCCAGCCGGGGGACTAGCGGAGGGGAGACCCAGTACTTC | TRBD2 | TRBV10-2 | . | TRBJ2-5